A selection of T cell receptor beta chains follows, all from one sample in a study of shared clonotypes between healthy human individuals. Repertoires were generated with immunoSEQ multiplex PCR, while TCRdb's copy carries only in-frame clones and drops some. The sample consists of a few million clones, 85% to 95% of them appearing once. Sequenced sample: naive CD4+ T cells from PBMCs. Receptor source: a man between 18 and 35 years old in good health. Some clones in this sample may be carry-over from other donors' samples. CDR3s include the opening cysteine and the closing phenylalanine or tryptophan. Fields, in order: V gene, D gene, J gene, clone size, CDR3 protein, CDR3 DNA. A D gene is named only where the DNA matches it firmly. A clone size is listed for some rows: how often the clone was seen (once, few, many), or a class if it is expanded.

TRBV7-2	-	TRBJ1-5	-	CASSLAQSRDQPQHF	TGTGCCAGCAGCTTAGCCCAGAGCCGGGATCAGCCCCAGCATTTT
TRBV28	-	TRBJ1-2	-	CASSPAGGESGYTF	TGTGCCAGCAGTCCCGCGGGGGGGGAGTCTGGCTACACCTTC
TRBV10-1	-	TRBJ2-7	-	CASSEVPGFSYEQYF	TGCGCCAGCAGTGAAGTGCCAGGGTTCTCGTACGAGCAGTACTTC
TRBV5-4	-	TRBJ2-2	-	CASSLGTQNTGELFF	TGTGCCAGCAGCTTGGGTACTCAGAACACCGGGGAGCTGTTTTTT
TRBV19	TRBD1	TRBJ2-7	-	CASRGSGGQGYYEQYF	TGTGCCAGTAGAGGGAGCGGAGGACAGGGCTACTACGAGCAGTACTTC
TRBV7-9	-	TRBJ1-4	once	CASSLLAAGKLFF	TGTGCCAGCAGCTTACTCGCAGCCGGGAAACTGTTTTTT
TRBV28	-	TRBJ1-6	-	CATHESSYNSPLHF	TGTGCCACCCATGAGAGCTCCTATAATTCACCCCTCCACTTT
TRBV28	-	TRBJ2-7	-	CASTSKTGRSGEQYF	TGTGCCAGCACCAGTAAAACAGGGAGGTCAGGCGAGCAGTACTTC
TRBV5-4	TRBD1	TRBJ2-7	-	CASSLISHTARDRAYEQYF	TGTGCCAGCAGCTTGATATCCCACACAGCCCGGGACAGGGCCTACGAGCAGTACTTC
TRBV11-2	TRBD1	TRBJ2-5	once	CASSLTGGAIETQYF	TGTGCCAGCAGCTTAACAGGGGGCGCGATAGAGACCCAGTACTTC